What follows are 17 T cell receptor beta chains derived from one specimen sequenced in a study of blood T cell repertoires in COVID-19 (dated by TCRdb to the early 2020s). Library construction relied on the immunoSEQ multiplex PCR assay. Imported from immuneACCESS, the table was reduced by TCRdb to in-frame sequences with V and J called. These copies leave out some clones; in studies compared against another copy, an unresolved V gene accounts for under half, and the cause of the remainder is not known. Recorded for this sample are about 26,000 clones; 90% of them occurred a single time. The top ten clonotypes cover roughly 10% of the sample. Material for sequencing was peripheral blood. These receptors were taken from a man in his sixties or seventies with acute or convalescent COVID-19.

This clone appeared a few times. The J gene is TRBJ2-1, the V gene TRBV7-3; 7 nucleotides match TRBD2. Germline V lookup: CDR1 SGHTA, CDR2 FQGTGA. The CDR3 spans 16 residues. V lost 1 base, J lost 6 bases, and 9 bases stayed unmatched. DNA of the CDR3: TGTGCCAGCAGCTTAAATCAGCGGGACCTTTTCAATGAGCAGTTCTTC. Encoded protein: CASSLNQRDLFNEQFF.

This clone occurred once. This sequence joins TRBV7-3 and TRBJ2-1; D is ambiguous. Germline V lookup: CDR1 SGHTA, CDR2 FQGTGA. CDR3 length: 14 residues. With 1 base removed from V and 15 bases from J, the gap between germline ends came to 19 bases. CDR3 DNA: TGTGCCAGCAGCTTAAGCCCGACCCAGATGACACCGTTCTTC. Its protein is CASSLSPTQMTPFF.

The rearrangement uses TRBV28 and TRBJ2-7; 8 bases fit TRBD2. V was pared by 6 bases and J by 0 bases, with 10 bases of the junction left unmatched. CDR1 MDHEN and CDR2 SYDVKM come from the germline V gene. This CDR3 spans 16 amino acids. The CDR3 DNA reads TGTGCCAGCAGCCCCCGAGGTAGCGGGACCTCCTACGAGCAGTACTTC. As protein: CASSPRGSGTSYEQYF.

The chain couples TRBV11-1 to TRBJ1-1; 8 bases match TRBD1. The V gene's germline CDR1 is SGHAT and CDR2 FQDESV (reference sequence). The trim removed 5 bases at V and 3 bases at J, leaving 5 bases unmatched. CDR3 size: 14 residues. In nucleotides, the CDR3 is TGTGCCAGCAGCCGACAGGGGTATGACACTGAAGCTTTCTTT. Protein product: CASSRQGYDTEAFF.

V and J are TRBV7-9 and TRBJ1-2, with TRBD1 as a possible D gene (6 bases). Trimming took off 0 bases at V and 6 bases at J, with 17 bases between the two ends. The CDR3 contains 16 residues. Germline CDR1 is SEHNR and CDR2 is FQNEAQ (reference sequence). This CDR3 reads CASSLAGSHRQDGYTF. The CDR3 coding sequence is TGTGCCAGCAGCTTAGCGGGAAGCCATAGACAGGATGGCTACACCTTC.

J is TRBJ1-5 and V is TRBV28; a possible D gene is TRBD1 (5 bases). Trimming stripped 5 bases from V and 3 bases from J, with 14 bases between. CDR1 is MDHEN, CDR2 SYDVKM, per germline. The CDR3 spans 15 residues. This CDR3 reads CASSGTGSYNQPQHF. For the CDR3, the DNA is TGTGCCAGCAGTGGAACAGGTTCTTACAATCAGCCCCAGCATTTT.

The genes are TRBV5-6 and TRBJ1-2, with 9 nucleotides matching TRBD1. The CDR3 loop spans 15 amino acids. J lost 8 bases, V lost 1 base, and 9 bases had no gene match. The germline CDR1 and CDR2 sequences are SGHDT and YYEEEE. The CDR3 protein is CASSLFETGGKGYTF. In DNA form, the CDR3 reads TGTGCCAGCAGCTTGTTCGAGACAGGGGGAAAAGGCTACACCTTC.

This clone has a single count. The V gene is TRBV28, the J gene TRBJ1-2, with unresolved D. V lost 3 bases and J lost 5, with 7 bases in between. CDR1 is MDHEN, CDR2 SYDVKM, per germline. The CDR3 covers 12 residues. The CDR3 bases are TGTGCCAGCAGTTTGGCCGAATATGGCTACACCTTC. Its translation: CASSLAEYGYTF.

The V gene is TRBV19, the J gene TRBJ1-2; maybe TRBD1 (6 bases). Germline values: CDR1 LNHDA, CDR2 SQIVND (reference sequence). The V and J ends lost 6 bases and 4 bases respectively, with 12 bases between them. CDR3 length: 13 amino acids. CDR3 sequence reads: CASRLTGIYGYTF. Written as DNA, the CDR3 is TGTGCCAGTAGACTAACAGGGATCTATGGCTACACCTTC.

This sequence joins TRBV2 and TRBJ1-1; no clear D gene. The CDR3 totals 11 residues. CDR1 SNHLY and CDR2 FYNNEI come from the germline V gene. The V end was cut by 6 bases, the J end by 10 bases, with 12 bases between. The CDR3 reads CASRVDGRAFF. The DNA of the CDR3 is TGTGCCAGCAGGGTAGATGGGAGAGCTTTCTTT. The full variable domain, in which reference TRBV2 and TRBJ1-1 provide the parts outside the CDR3, is EPEVTQTPSHQVTQMGQEVILRCVPISNHLYFYWYRQILGQKVEFLVSFYNNEISEKSEIFDDQFSVERPDGSNFTLKIRSTKLEDSAMYFCASRVDGRAFFGQGTRLTVV.

This clone occurred once. The J gene is TRBJ1-6, the V gene TRBV18; 12 bases fit TRBD1. The CDR3 is 17 amino acids. Germline V gene lookup returns CDR1 KGHSH and CDR2 LQKENI. V trimming: 0 bases; J trimming: 6 bases; junction bases outside the gene matches: 3. Written as DNA, the CDR3 is TGTGCCAGCTCACCACCGGGACAGGGGGCGTTTAATTCACCCCTCCACTTT. This gives the protein CASSPPGQGAFNSPLHF.

The chain recombines TRBV2 with TRBJ1-2; weak D call: TRBD1 (6 bases). The CDR3 consists of 13 residues. Germline CDR1 SNHLY, CDR2 FYNNEI. Trimming removed 3 bases at V and 5 bases at J, with 10 bases between. The CDR3 DNA is TGTGCCAGCAGTGATAGACAGGTGTATGGCTACACCTTC. Amino acids: CASSDRQVYGYTF. Full variable domain (remainder filled in from reference TRBV2 and TRBJ1-2): EPEVTQTPSHQVTQMGQEVILRCVPISNHLYFYWYRQILGQKVEFLVSFYNNEISEKSEIFDDQFSVERPDGSNFTLKIRSTKLEDSAMYFCASSDRQVYGYTFGSGTRLTVV.

The chain has TRBV5-1 and TRBJ2-1; D is unclear. CDR3 length: 14 amino acids. Between the trimmed V and J ends, which lost 4 bases and 10 bases, there was a span of 18 bases. CDR1 SGHRS and CDR2 YFSETQ come from the germline V gene. CDR3 sequence: CASSTLILAGEQFF. For the CDR3, the DNA is TGCGCCAGCAGCACCCTAATCTTAGCCGGGGAGCAGTTCTTC.

CDR3 in amino acids: CASSFSGDKNIQYF. In DNA form, the CDR3 reads TGTGCCAGCAGCTTTAGCGGAGACAAAAACATTCAGTACTTC. This chain connects TRBV11-2 to TRBJ2-4, with a possible D match to TRBD2 (6 bases). Trimming stripped 3 bases from V and 3 bases from J, with 9 bases between. Germline V gene sequence: CDR1 SGHAT, CDR2 FQNNGV. The CDR3 length is 14 residues.

The chain couples TRBV2 to TRBJ1-1; 9 bases align to TRBD1. CDR1 is SNHLY, CDR2 FYNNEI, per germline. The trim removed 10 bases at V and 1 base at J, leaving 4 bases unmatched. This CDR3 is built from 13 residues. CDR3 sequence reads: CATSGQGNTEAFF. As DNA, the CDR3 is TGTGCCACCTCGGGACAGGGGAACACTGAAGCTTTCTTT.

The V and J genes are TRBV25-1 and TRBJ1-6; the D is unclear. Germline V lookup: CDR1 MGHDK, CDR2 SYGVNS. The V end lost 1 base, the J end lost 13 bases, and 17 bases lay between the germline ends. The CDR3 spans 15 residues. CDR3 protein: CASSESGMRLSPLHF. CDR3 sequence (DNA): TGTGCCAGCAGTGAATCCGGGATGAGGCTATCCCCCCTCCACTTT.

V and J are TRBV3-1 (or the pseudogene TRBV3-2) and TRBJ1-5; D is undetermined. The CDR3 loop spans 14 amino acids. Trimming stripped 1 base from V and 7 bases from J, with 11 bases between. Germline lookup yields CDR1 LGHDT and CDR2 YNNKEL (reference sequence). The chain's CDR3 is CASSQGRGGQPQHF. The CDR3 DNA is TGTGCCAGCAGCCAAGGAAGAGGAGGACAGCCCCAGCATTTT.